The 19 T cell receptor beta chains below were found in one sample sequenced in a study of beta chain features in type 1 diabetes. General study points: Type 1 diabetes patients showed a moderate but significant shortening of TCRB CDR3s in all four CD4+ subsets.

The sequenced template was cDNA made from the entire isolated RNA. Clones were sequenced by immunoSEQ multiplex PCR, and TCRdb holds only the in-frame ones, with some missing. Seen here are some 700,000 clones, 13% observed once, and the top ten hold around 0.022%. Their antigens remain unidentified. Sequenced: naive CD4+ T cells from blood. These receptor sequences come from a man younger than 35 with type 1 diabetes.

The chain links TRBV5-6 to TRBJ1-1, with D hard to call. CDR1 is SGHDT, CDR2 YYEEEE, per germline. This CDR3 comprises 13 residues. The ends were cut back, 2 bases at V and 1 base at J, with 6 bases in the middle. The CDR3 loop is CASSLWGNTEAFF. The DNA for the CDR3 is TGTGCCAGCAGCTTATGGGGGAACACTGAAGCTTTCTTT.

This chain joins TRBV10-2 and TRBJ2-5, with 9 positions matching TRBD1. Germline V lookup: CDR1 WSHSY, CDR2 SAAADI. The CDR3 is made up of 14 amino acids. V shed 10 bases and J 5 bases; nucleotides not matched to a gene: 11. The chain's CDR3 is CATVSQGAWETQYF. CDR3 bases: TGCGCCACCGTCTCACAGGGGGCTTGGGAGACCCAGTACTTC.

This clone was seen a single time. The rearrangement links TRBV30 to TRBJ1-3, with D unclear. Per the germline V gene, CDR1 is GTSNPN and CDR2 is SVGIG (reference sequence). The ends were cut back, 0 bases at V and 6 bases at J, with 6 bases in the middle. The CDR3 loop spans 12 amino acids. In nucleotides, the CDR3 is TGTGCCTGGAGTGTTTCAGTAAACACCATATATTTT. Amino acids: CAWSVSVNTIYF.

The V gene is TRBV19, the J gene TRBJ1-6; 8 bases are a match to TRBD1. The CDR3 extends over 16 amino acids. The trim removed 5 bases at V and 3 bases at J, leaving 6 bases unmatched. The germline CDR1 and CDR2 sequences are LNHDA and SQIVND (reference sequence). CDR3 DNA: TGTGCCAGTAGTGGTGACAGGGGTTACTATAATTCACCCCTCCACTTT. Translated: CASSGDRGYYNSPLHF.

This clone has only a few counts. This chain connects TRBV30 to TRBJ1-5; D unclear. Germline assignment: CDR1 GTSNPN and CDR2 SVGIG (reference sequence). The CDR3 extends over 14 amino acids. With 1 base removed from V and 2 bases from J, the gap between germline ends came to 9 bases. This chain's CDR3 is CAWSGFSGNQPQHF. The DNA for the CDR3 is TGTGCCTGGAGTGGATTTTCCGGCAATCAGCCCCAGCATTTT.

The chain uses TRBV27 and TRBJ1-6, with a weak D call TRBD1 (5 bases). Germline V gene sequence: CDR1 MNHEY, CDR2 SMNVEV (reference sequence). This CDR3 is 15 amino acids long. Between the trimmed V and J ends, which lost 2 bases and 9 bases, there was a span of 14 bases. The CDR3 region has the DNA TGTGCCAGCAGTTTAGTGGGGGTGGGCACTTCACCCCTCCACTTT. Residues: CASSLVGVGTSPLHF.

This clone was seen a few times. DNA of the CDR3: TGTGCCAGCAGCTTAATTCAGGGGTTACAGCCCCAGCATTTT. As protein: CASSLIQGLQPQHF. The chain has TRBV7-6 and TRBJ1-5; tentatively, D is TRBD1 (6 bases). This CDR3 is built from 14 residues. V dropped 2 bases and J dropped 7 bases, with 12 bases sitting between them. CDR1 and CDR2 from the germline V gene are SGHVS and FNYEAQ.

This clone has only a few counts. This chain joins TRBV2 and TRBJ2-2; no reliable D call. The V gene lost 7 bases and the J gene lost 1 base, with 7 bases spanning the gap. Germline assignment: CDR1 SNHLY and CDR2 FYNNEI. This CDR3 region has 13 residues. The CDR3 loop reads CASTIENTGELFF. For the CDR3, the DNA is TGTGCCAGCACGATAGAGAACACCGGGGAGCTGTTTTTT.

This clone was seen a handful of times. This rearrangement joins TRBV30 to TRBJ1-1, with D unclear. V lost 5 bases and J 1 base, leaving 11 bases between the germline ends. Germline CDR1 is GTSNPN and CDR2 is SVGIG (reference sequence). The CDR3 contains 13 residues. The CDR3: CAWWRLQNTEAFF. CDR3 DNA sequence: TGTGCCTGGTGGCGATTACAGAACACTGAAGCTTTCTTT.

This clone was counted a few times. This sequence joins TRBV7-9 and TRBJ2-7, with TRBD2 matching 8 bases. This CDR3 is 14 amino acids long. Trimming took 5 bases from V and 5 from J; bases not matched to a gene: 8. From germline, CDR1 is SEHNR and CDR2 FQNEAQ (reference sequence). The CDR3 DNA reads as TGTGCCAGCAGCCTGGGACTAGTCGGGCACGAGCAGTACTTC. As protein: CASSLGLVGHEQYF. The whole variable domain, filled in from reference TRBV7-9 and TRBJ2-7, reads DTGVSQNPRHKITKRGQNVTFRCDPISEHNRLYWYRQTLGQGPEFLTYFQNEAQLEKSRLLSDRFSAERPKGSFSTLEIQRTEQGDSAMYLCASSLGLVGHEQYFGPGTRLTVT.

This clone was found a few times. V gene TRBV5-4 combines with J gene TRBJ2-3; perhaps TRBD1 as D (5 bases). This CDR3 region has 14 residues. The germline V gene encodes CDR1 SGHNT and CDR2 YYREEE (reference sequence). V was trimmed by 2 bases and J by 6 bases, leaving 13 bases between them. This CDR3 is CASSFPDTIDTQYF. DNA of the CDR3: TGTGCCAGCAGCTTCCCGGACACCATTGATACGCAGTATTTT.

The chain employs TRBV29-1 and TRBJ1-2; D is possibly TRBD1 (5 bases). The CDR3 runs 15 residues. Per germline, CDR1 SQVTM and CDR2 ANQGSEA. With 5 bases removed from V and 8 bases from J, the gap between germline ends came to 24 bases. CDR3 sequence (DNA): TGCAGCGTTACCCAAGGAACAGGAACGACACCCGGCTACACCTTC. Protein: CSVTQGTGTTPGYTF. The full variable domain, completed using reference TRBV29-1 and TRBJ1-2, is SAVISQKPSRDICQRGTSLTIQCQVDSQVTMMFWYRQQPGQSLTLIATANQGSEATYESGFVIDKFPISRPNLTFSTLTVSNMSPEDSSIYLCSVTQGTGTTPGYTFGSGTRLTVV.

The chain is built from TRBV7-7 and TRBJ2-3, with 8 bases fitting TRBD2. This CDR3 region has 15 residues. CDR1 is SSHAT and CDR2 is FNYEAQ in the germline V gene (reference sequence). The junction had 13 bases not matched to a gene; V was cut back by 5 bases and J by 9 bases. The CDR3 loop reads CASSPEGTSGTTQYF. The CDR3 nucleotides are TGTGCCAGCAGCCCAGAGGGCACTAGCGGAACCACGCAGTATTTT.

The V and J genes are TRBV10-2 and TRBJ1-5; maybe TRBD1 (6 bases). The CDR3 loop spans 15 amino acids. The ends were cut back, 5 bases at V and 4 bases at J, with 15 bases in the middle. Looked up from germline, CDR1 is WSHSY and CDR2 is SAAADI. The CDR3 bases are TGCGCCAGCAGTCCGGGACAAAGTGGGAATCAGCCCCAGCATTTT. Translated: CASSPGQSGNQPQHF.

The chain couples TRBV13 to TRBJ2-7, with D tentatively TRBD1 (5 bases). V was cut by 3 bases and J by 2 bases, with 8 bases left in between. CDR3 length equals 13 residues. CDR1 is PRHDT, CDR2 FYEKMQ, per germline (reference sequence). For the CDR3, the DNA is TGTGCCAGCAGCTTCGCGACAGCCTACGAGCAGTACTTC. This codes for CASSFATAYEQYF.

The CDR3 DNA reads TGTGCCAGCAGTGAATCTAGCGGGTACACCGGGGAGCTGTTTTTT. Translation gives CASSESSGYTGELFF. This chain joins TRBV2 and TRBJ2-2, with TRBD2 matching 8 bases. CDR1 SNHLY and CDR2 FYNNEI come from the germline V gene. CDR3 size: 15 residues. Losses at the gene ends were 2 bases for V and 3 bases for J; bases not matched to a gene: 2.

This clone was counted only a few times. The CDR3 sequence: CASSPPRRMNTEAFF. The CDR3 nucleotides read TGCGCCAGCAGCCCCCCTAGACGGATGAACACTGAAGCTTTCTTT. V gene TRBV5-1 combines with J gene TRBJ1-1; the D is unclear. Germline values: CDR1 SGHRS, CDR2 YFSETQ. V lost 4 bases, J lost 0 bases, and 13 bases lay in between. CDR3 length: 15 amino acids.

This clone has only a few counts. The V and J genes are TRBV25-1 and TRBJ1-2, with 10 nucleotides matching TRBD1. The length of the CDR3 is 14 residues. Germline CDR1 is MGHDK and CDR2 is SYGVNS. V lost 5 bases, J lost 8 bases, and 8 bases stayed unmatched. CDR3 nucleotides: TGTGCCAGCAGTTCCGGGACAGGGGCGATGGGCTACACCTTC. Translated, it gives CASSSGTGAMGYTF.

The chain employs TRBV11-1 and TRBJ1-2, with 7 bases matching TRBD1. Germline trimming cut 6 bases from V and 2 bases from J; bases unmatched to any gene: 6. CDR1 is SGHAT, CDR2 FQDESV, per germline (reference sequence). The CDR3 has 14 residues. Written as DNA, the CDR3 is TGTGCCAGCAGTGAGACAGGGACCAACTATGGCTACACCTTC. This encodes CASSETGTNYGYTF.